What follows is one TCR beta chain and its context. Original methodology: Reference gene primers were amplified, and this amplification served to estimate nucleated cell counts. Some clones are missing from TCRdb's copy, which holds only in-frame ones; the method was immunoSEQ multiplex PCR. The DNA was the basis for D and trimming; V, J and clone size are from that table. This table has roughly 38,000 clones, under 90% appearing once. This sample stems from a study of blood T cell repertoires in COVID-19. Trimming removed 7 bases at V and 0 bases at J, with 16 bases between. From germline, CDR1 is LNHDA and CDR2 SQIVND (reference sequence). The CDR3 consists of 16 residues.

The chain has TRBV19 and TRBJ2-1; TRBD2 is a possible D gene (6 bases). The origin of this receptor is a man between 70 and 80 years old with acute or convalescent COVID-19. The specimen was peripheral blood. The CDR3: CASTPLAGSSYNEQFF. CDR3 coding DNA: TGTGCCAGTACCCCACTAGCCGGGAGCTCCTACAATGAGCAGTTCTTC.